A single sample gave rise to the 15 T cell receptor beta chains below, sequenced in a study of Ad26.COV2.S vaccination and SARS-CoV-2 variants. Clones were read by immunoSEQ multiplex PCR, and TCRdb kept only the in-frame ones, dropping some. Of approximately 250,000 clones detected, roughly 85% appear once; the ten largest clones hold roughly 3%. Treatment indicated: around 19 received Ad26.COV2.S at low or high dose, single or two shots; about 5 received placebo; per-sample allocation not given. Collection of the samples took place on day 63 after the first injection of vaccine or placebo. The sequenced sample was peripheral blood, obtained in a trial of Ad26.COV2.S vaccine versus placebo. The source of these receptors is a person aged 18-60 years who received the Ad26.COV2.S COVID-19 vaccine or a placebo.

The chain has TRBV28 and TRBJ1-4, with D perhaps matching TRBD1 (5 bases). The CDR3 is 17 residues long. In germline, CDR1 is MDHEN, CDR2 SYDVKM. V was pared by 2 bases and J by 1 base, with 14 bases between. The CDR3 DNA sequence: TGTGCCAGCAGTTTAGGGGGGTGGGGACTAACTAATGAAAAACTGTTTTTT. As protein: CASSLGGWGLTNEKLFF. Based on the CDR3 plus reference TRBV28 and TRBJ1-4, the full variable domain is DVKVTQSSRYLVKRTGEKVFLECVQDMDHENMFWYRQDPGLGLRLIYFSYDVKMKEKGDIPEGYSVSREKKERFSLILESASTNQTSMYLCASSLGGWGLTNEKLFFGSGTQLSVL.

DNA for the CDR3: TGTGCCAGCAGCTTATCAGGTTTCCGAGCGGAAAACATTCAGTACTTC. Translating gives CASSLSGFRAENIQYF. This chain connects TRBV11-2 to TRBJ2-4, with D possibly matching TRBD2 (5 bases). The CDR3 runs to 16 residues. Germline lookup yields CDR1 SGHAT and CDR2 FQNNGV. Trimming stripped 2 bases from V and 5 bases from J, with 16 bases between.

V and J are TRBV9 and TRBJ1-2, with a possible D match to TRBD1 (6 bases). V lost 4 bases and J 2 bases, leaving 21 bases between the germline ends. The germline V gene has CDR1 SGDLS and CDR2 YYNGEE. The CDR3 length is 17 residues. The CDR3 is CASSPLQYDRTNYGYTF. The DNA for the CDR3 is TGTGCCAGCAGCCCCCTACAATACGACAGGACAAACTATGGCTACACCTTC. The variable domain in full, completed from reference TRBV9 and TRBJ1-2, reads DSGVTQTPKHLITATGQRVTLRCSPRSGDLSVYWYQQSLDQGLQFLIQYYNGEERAKGNILERFSAQQFPDLHSELNLSSLELGDSALYFCASSPLQYDRTNYGYTFGSGTRLTVV.

CDR3 DNA sequence: TGTGCCAGCAGCCCTCACCTCGGGGAAGGATATGGCTACACCTTC. Encoded protein: CASSPHLGEGYGYTF. V gene TRBV7-6 combines with J gene TRBJ1-2; D is undetermined. The germline V gene encodes CDR1 SGHVS and CDR2 FNYEAQ. This CDR3 has 15 amino acids. V shed 5 bases and J shed 5 bases, with 18 bases lying between them.

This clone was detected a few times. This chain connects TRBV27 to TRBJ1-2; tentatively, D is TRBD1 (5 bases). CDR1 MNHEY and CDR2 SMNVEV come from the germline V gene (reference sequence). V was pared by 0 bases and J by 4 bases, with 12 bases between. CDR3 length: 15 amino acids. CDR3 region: CASSLSVQGIYGYTF. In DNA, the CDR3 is TGTGCCAGCAGTTTATCGGTTCAGGGTATCTATGGCTACACCTTC.

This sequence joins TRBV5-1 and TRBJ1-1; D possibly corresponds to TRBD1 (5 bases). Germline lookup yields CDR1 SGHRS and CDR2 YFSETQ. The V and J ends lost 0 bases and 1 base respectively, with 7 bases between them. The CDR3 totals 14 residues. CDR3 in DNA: TGCGCCAGCAGCTTGGTGGGGGGGAACACTGAAGCTTTCTTT. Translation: CASSLVGGNTEAFF.

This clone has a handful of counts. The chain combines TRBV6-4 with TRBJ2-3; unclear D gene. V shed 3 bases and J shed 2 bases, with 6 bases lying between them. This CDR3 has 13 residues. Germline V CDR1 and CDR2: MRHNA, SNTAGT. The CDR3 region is CASSESPTDTQYF. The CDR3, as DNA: TGTGCCAGCAGTGAGTCTCCCACAGATACGCAGTATTTT.

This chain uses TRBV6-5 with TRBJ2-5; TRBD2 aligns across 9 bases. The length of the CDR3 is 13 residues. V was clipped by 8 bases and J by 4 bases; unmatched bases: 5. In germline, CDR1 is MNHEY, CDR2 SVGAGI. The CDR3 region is CASRSGRGETQYF. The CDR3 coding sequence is TGTGCCAGCCGTAGCGGGAGAGGAGAGACCCAGTACTTC.

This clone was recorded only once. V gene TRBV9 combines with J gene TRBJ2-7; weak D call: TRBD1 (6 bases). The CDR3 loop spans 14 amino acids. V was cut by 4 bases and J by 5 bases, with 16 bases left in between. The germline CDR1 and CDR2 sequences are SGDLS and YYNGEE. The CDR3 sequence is CASSPRQDAHEQYF. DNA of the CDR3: TGTGCCAGCAGCCCACGACAGGACGCTCACGAGCAGTACTTC.

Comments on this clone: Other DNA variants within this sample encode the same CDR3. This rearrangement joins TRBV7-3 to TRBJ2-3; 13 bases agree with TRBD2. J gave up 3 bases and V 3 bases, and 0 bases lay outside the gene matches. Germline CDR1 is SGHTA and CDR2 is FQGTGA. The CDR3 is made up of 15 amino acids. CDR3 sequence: CASSLGLAGTDTQYF. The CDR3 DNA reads TGTGCCAGCAGCTTGGGACTAGCGGGGACAGATACGCAGTATTTT.

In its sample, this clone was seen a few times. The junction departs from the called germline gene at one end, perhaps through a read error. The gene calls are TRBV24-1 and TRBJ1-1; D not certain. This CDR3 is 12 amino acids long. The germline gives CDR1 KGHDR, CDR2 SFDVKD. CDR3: CATSDLNSEAFF. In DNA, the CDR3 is TGTGCCACCAGTGATTTAAACAGTGAAGCTTTCTTT.

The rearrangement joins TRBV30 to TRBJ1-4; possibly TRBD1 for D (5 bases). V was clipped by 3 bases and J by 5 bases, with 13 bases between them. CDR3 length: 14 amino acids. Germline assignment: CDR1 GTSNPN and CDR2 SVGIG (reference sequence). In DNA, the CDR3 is TGTGCCTGGAGGCTGGGGGTCGGGAATGAAAAACTGTTTTTT. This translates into CAWRLGVGNEKLFF.

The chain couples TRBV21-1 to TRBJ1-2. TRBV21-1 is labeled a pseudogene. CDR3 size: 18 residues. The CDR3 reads CASSKIQWKGIYNYGYTF. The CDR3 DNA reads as TGTGCTAGCAGCAAAATCCAGTGGAAAGGGATCTATAACTATGGCTACACCTTC.

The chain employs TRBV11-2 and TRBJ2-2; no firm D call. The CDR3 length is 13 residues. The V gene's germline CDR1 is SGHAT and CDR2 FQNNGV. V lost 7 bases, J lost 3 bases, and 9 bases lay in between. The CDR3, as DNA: TGTGCCAGCAATCACTGGGACACCGGGGAGCTGTTTTTT. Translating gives CASNHWDTGELFF.

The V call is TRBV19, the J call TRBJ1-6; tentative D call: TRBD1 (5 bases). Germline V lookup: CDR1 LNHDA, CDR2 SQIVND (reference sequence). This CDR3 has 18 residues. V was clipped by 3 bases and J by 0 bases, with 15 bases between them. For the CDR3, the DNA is TGTGCCAGTAGTATCGGGGTGGGGACGAGCTCCTATAATTCACCCCTCCACTTT. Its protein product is CASSIGVGTSSYNSPLHF. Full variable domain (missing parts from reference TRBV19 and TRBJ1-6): DGGITQSPKYLFRKEGQNVTLSCEQNLNHDAMYWYRQDPGQGLRLIYYSQIVNDFQKGDIAEGYSVSREKKESFPLTVTSAQKNPTAFYLCASSIGVGTSSYNSPLHFGNGTRLTVT.